This passage covers 18 T cell receptor beta chains from one sample sequenced in a study of shared clonotypes between healthy human individuals. Repertoires were generated with immunoSEQ multiplex PCR, while TCRdb's copy carries only in-frame clones and drops some. Found here are about 710,000 clones, approximately 77% of them singletons; the top ten hold under 2%. The sequencing sample was made of memory CD4+ T cells sorted from blood. Subset specified: CD45RA-negative fraction. These receptors all come from a woman in her twenties or thirties in good health.

V and J are TRBV28 and TRBJ2-4, with a possible D match to TRBD1 (6 bases). The length of the CDR3 is 20 residues. The germline V gene encodes CDR1 MDHEN and CDR2 SYDVKM. The germline V and J ends were trimmed by 6 bases and 3 bases, with 30 bases remaining between them. The CDR3 nucleotides are TGTGCCAGCAGCCAACCACTCCCAGGTGGCAGGGGTCAAGACAAAAACATTCAGTACTTC. It codes for CASSQPLPGGRGQDKNIQYF.

The chain joins TRBV5-4 to TRBJ2-7; tentative D call: TRBD1 (6 bases). Germline CDR1 is SGHNT and CDR2 is YYREEE (reference sequence). Trimming removed 1 base from V and 3 bases from J, with 14 bases in between. The CDR3 is 15 amino acids. The CDR3 is CASSLYWTESYEQYF. CDR3 nucleotide sequence: TGTGCCAGCAGCTTGTACTGGACAGAGAGCTACGAGCAGTACTTC.

V usage is TRBV2 and J usage is TRBJ2-7; D is ambiguous. CDR1 SNHLY and CDR2 FYNNEI come from the germline V gene. There are 15 residues in the CDR3. The germline V and J ends were trimmed by 4 bases and 0 bases, with 13 bases remaining between them. CDR3 protein: CASSGGGPSSYEQYF. In DNA form, the CDR3 reads TGTGCCAGCAGTGGTGGCGGCCCCAGCTCCTACGAGCAGTACTTC.

This clone has a handful of counts. The rearrangement uses TRBV13 and TRBJ2-1, with 8 bases fitting TRBD1. CDR3 length: 16 residues. The V and J ends lost 5 bases and 6 bases, in that order; junction bases with no gene match: 12. Germline values: CDR1 PRHDT, CDR2 FYEKMQ (reference sequence). The CDR3 DNA follows: TGTGCCAGCAGCCTTATAGGACAGGGAGCGGGCAATGAGCAGTTCTTC. It specifies CASSLIGQGAGNEQFF.

V and J are TRBV4-1 and TRBJ2-3; the D gene is possibly TRBD1 (5 bases). The CDR3 sequence is 16 residues long. Germline lookup yields CDR1 MGHRA and CDR2 YSYEKL. Trimming stripped 1 base from V and 2 bases from J, with 13 bases between. The CDR3 coding sequence is TGCGCCAGCAGCCAAGTCCCTGGGGCTGCCACAGATACGCAGTATTTT. Amino acids: CASSQVPGAATDTQYF.

The genes are TRBV19 and TRBJ1-5; no definite D call. Trimming pared 4 bases from V and 7 bases from J, leaving 17 bases between. The CDR3 loop spans 15 amino acids. Germline V gives CDR1 LNHDA, CDR2 SQIVND (reference sequence). CDR3 loop: CASSTSGGRRQPQHF. The CDR3 DNA follows: TGTGCCAGTAGTACCTCCGGAGGGAGGCGCCAGCCCCAGCATTTT.

The V gene is TRBV10-3, the J gene TRBJ2-7, with D possibly matching TRBD2 (6 bases). V was pared by 3 bases and J by 3 bases, with 12 bases between. The CDR3 is 14 residues long. The germline CDR1 and CDR2 sequences are ENHRY and SYGVKD. The CDR3 DNA follows: TGTGCCATCAGTGAAGGAGGGAAGCTCTACGAGCAGTACTTC. It translates to CAISEGGKLYEQYF.

This chain links TRBV7-9 with TRBJ1-1; no firm D call. The germline V gene encodes CDR1 SEHNR and CDR2 FQNEAQ (reference sequence). V was pared by 8 bases and J by 0 bases, with 7 bases between. The CDR3 length is 12 residues. Here the CDR3 reads CASLGMNTEAFF. CDR3 in DNA: TGTGCCAGCCTCGGTATGAACACTGAAGCTTTCTTT.

The chain joins TRBV11-3 to TRBJ2-6, with 12 bases identical to TRBD1. Losses at the gene ends were 5 bases for V and 1 base for J; bases not matched to a gene: 3. This CDR3 has 17 residues. In germline, CDR1 is SGHNT, CDR2 YENEEA. The DNA for the CDR3 is TGTGCCAGCAGCAAGGGACAGGGGGCTTCTGGGGCCAACGTCCTGACTTTC. Protein sequence: CASSKGQGASGANVLTF.

This clone has a handful of counts. The chain joins TRBV6-5 to TRBJ2-1, with 9 nucleotides matching TRBD1. CDR3 length: 13 residues. Germline V gene sequence: CDR1 MNHEY, CDR2 SVGAGI. V lost 11 bases to trimming and J lost 9 bases; unmatched junction nucleotides: 11. CDR3 protein: CASGTGSFGEQFF. The CDR3, as DNA: TGTGCCTCCGGGACAGGGTCCTTCGGTGAGCAGTTCTTC.

The J gene is TRBJ1-6, the V gene TRBV15; tentatively, D is TRBD1 (5 bases). V lost 0 bases to trimming and J lost 10 bases, with 16 bases between them. Germline V gives CDR1 LNHNV, CDR2 YYDKDF (reference sequence). This CDR3 is 16 amino acids long. The CDR3 DNA reads TGTGCCACCAGCAGAGACAGGGACGCCCCGTCGTCACCCCTCCACTTT. Encoded protein: CATSRDRDAPSSPLHF.

The rearrangement links TRBV6-6 to TRBJ2-6; unclear D gene. CDR1 is MNHNY and CDR2 is SVGAGI in the germline V gene (reference sequence). With 6 bases removed from V and 0 bases from J, the gap between germline ends came to 12 bases. The length of the CDR3 is 16 residues. DNA of the CDR3: TGTGCCAGCAGCCAGACTGGCCGCTCTGGGGCCAACGTCCTGACTTTC. Translated, it gives CASSQTGRSGANVLTF.

The chain has TRBV11-3 and TRBJ2-7; maybe TRBD1 (5 bases). Per germline, CDR1 SGHNT and CDR2 YENEEA. CDR3 length: 13 amino acids. V was pared by 4 bases and J by 0 bases, with 7 bases between. The CDR3 spells CASSSDNSYEQYF. For the CDR3, the DNA is TGTGCCAGCAGCTCGGACAACTCCTACGAGCAGTACTTC.

V usage is TRBV6-5 and J usage is TRBJ2-7; either TRBD1 or TRBD2 may fit D (5 bases each). Trimming cost V 0 bases and J 5 bases, with 11 bases left between them. This CDR3 has 14 residues. Germline V CDR1 and CDR2: MNHEY, SVGAGI. CDR3 region: CASSYSGVGDEQYF. The CDR3 nucleotides are TGTGCCAGCAGTTACTCGGGGGTGGGAGACGAGCAGTACTTC.

Notes on this clone: Other DNA sequences in this sample translate to the same CDR3. Here the CDR3 reads CAWSVQENTEAFF. DNA for the CDR3: TGTGCCTGGAGTGTACAAGAGAACACTGAAGCTTTCTTT. The J gene is TRBJ1-1, the V gene TRBV30, with D uncertain. Germline CDR1 reads GTSNPN; CDR2 reads SVGIG (reference sequence). The CDR3 consists of 13 residues. The V end was cut by 0 bases, the J end by 1 base, with 6 bases between.

V is TRBV7-8 and J is TRBJ2-7; TRBD1 matches 9 bases. Germline V CDR1 and CDR2: SGHVS, FQNEAQ. V was pared by 4 bases and J by 6 bases, with 19 bases of the junction left unmatched. The CDR3 sequence is 18 residues long. CDR3 residues: CASSSGTGFSGYVGEQYF. CDR3 nucleotides: TGTGCCAGCAGCTCCGGGACAGGGTTTAGCGGGTACGTGGGCGAGCAGTACTTC. Using reference TRBV7-8 and TRBJ2-7 for the parts outside the CDR3, the full variable domain is GAGVSQSPRYKVAKRGQDVALRCDPISGHVSLFWYQQALGQGPEFLTYFQNEAQLDKSGLPSDRFFAERPEGSVSTLKIQRTQQEDSAVYLCASSSGTGFSGYVGEQYFGPGTRLTVT.

The chain joins TRBV7-6 to TRBJ2-7; 7 bases line up with TRBD2. The CDR3 has 17 amino acids. Germline V lookup: CDR1 SGHVS, CDR2 FNYEAQ. J gave up 0 bases and V 1 base, and 9 bases lay outside the gene matches. The CDR3 DNA sequence: TGTGCCAGCAGCTTAGTTTCGACGGGAGGAGTCTCCTACGAGCAGTACTTC. Residues: CASSLVSTGGVSYEQYF.

The J gene is TRBJ2-1, the V gene TRBV29-1, with D unclear. CDR1 and CDR2 from the germline V gene are SQVTM and ANQGSEA. V shed 3 bases and J shed 6 bases, with 9 bases lying between them. The CDR3 extends over 12 amino acids. The CDR3: CSVDPRANEQFF. CDR3 bases: TGCAGCGTTGACCCTCGGGCCAATGAGCAGTTCTTC.